The source of this TCR beta chain is a study of OX40 agonist ivuxolimab in advanced cancers. Germline CDR1 and CDR2: SGHRS and YFSETQ. This CDR3 contains 17 residues. V trimming: 3 bases; J trimming: 8 bases; junction bases outside the gene matches: 8. Sampling times: baseline, cycle 4 day 1, cycle 7 day 1. The data were produced by immunoSEQ multiplex PCR, yet TCRdb's version contains in-frame clones alone and is incomplete. This table holds under 100,000 clones, 90% found once. This clonotype originated in an adult with an advanced solid tumor such as melanoma, head and neck, liver or kidney cancer. The gene calls are TRBV5-1 and TRBJ2-1; 16 bases fit TRBD2. The sequencing used CD4+ or CD8+ T cells sorted from blood, collected in a trial of the OX40 agonist ivuxolimab. The CDR3 sequence is CASSSGLAGGYFDEQFF. The CDR3 coding sequence is TGCGCCAGCAGCTCGGGACTAGCGGGAGGGTATTTCGATGAGCAGTTCTTC.